Listed here is a single T cell receptor (beta chain). Its specificity is unknown. This entry comes from a study of T cells in localized non-small cell lung cancer. TCRdb's table, derived via immunoSEQ multiplex PCR, lists solely in-frame clones and lacks some. The sample yields 70,000 to 95,000 clones, roughly 90% seen once. Findings and limits, study-wide: It was uninvolved adjacent lung that showed the highest T cell clonality, exceeding tumor. In the blood, greater T cell density corresponded to longer overall survival. Appearing in adjacent lung were a median about 50 of the top 100 tumor clones.

V was trimmed by 5 bases and J by 2 bases, leaving 13 bases between them. The germline gives CDR1 SEHNR, CDR2 FQNEAQ (reference sequence). The CDR3 loop spans 14 amino acids. V is TRBV7-9 and J is TRBJ2-7, with D hard to call. The sequenced sample was PBMCs, obtained before any cancer treatment. This TCR was recovered from a woman between 40 and 69 years old with stage II squamous cell lung carcinoma. The chain's CDR3 is CASSPTLQTYEQYF. The CDR3 DNA sequence: TGTGCCAGCAGCCCGACTCTCCAAACCTACGAGCAGTACTTC.